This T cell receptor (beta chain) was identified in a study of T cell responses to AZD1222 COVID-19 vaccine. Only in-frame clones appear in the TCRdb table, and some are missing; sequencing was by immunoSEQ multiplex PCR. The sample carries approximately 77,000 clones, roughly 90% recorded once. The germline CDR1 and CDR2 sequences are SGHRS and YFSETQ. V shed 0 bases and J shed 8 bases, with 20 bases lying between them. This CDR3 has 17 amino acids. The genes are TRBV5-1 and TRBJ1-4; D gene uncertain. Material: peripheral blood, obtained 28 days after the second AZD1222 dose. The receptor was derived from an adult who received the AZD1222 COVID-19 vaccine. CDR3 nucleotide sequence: TGCGCCAGCAGCTTGGTCCCGGGGTCGGTCCGAATGGAAAAACTGTTTTTT. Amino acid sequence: CASSLVPGSVRMEKLFF.